The rows below give T cell receptor beta chains drawn from one sample of a study of blood T cell repertoires in COVID-19. Sequencing used immunoSEQ multiplex PCR; TCRdb keeps in-frame clones, though not all of them. The table has around 300,000 clones, around 85% seen once. The sample consisted of PBMCs or T cells enriched from blood (not recorded which). The receptors stem from a woman aged 45 to 65 who had recovered from COVID-19. Both conserved end residues are part of each CDR3. Each record gives: V gene, D gene, J gene, clone size, CDR3 DNA, CDR3 protein. D genes are given only for firm matches. Not every row has a clone size; where given, it reads once, few, many or a size class.

V: TRBV7-2
D: -
J: TRBJ2-7
size: few
DNA: TGTGCCAGCAGCTTATTTAGCGGCGAGCAGTACTTC
CDR3: CASSLFSGEQYF

V: TRBV7-2
D: TRBD1
J: TRBJ1-1
size: -
DNA: TGTGCCAGCAGCCCCAGGACAGGACGAGAAAACACTGAAGCTTTCTTT
CDR3: CASSPRTGRENTEAFF

V: TRBV5-1
D: TRBD2
J: TRBJ2-1
size: -
DNA: TGCGCCAGCAGCTTGAGGCTAGCGGGGGGGCCGTACAATGAGCAGTTCTTC
CDR3: CASSLRLAGGPYNEQFF

V: TRBV30
D: TRBD1
J: TRBJ2-3
size: few
DNA: TGTGCCTGGAGTCCTGGGACAGGGGGCGGCCCAGATACGCAGTATTTT
CDR3: CAWSPGTGGGPDTQYF

V: TRBV5-4
D: -
J: TRBJ2-7
size: -
DNA: TGTGCCAGCAGCGGGGACGGGGGACCCTACGAGCAGTACTTC
CDR3: CASSGDGGPYEQYF

V: TRBV6-1
D: -
J: TRBJ2-7
size: -
DNA: TGTGCCAGCAGTGAAGGGGGCACGCCAGAGCAGTACTTC
CDR3: CASSEGGTPEQYF

V: TRBV6-1
D: -
J: TRBJ2-7
size: -
DNA: TGTGCCAGCAGTGAAAGGAAGCGATCCTACGAGCAGTACTTC
CDR3: CASSERKRSYEQYF

V: TRBV29-1
D: TRBD1
J: TRBJ1-5
size: -
DNA: TGCAGCGCACGACAGGGGGATCAGCCCCAGCATTTT
CDR3: CSARQGDQPQHF

V: TRBV6-5
D: -
J: TRBJ2-7
size: -
DNA: TGTGCCAGCAGGGCCAGGGTCGAGCAGTACTTC
CDR3: CASRARVEQYF

V: TRBV18
D: -
J: TRBJ2-3
size: -
DNA: TGTGCCAGCTCACCGAGGAGGACTCCCACAGATACGCAGTATTTT
CDR3: CASSPRRTPTDTQYF

V: TRBV6-5
D: -
J: TRBJ2-7
size: -
DNA: TGTGCTTCCCACGCCAGGACAGCCTACGAGCAGTACTTC
CDR3: CASHARTAYEQYF

V: TRBV3-1/TRBV3-2
D: -
J: TRBJ1-1
size: -
DNA: TGTGCCAGCAGCCAAGAGACGGGGAACACTGAAGCTTTCTTT
CDR3: CASSQETGNTEAFF

V: TRBV9
D: TRBD1
J: TRBJ1-5
size: -
DNA: TGTGCCAGCAGCGTAGGGAGGGGGCGGAATCAGCCCCAGCATTTT
CDR3: CASSVGRGRNQPQHF

V: TRBV7-9
D: -
J: TRBJ1-1
size: -
DNA: TGTGCCAGCAGCTTAGCGGGGGGGAACACTGAAGCTTTCTTT
CDR3: CASSLAGGNTEAFF

V: TRBV29-1
D: -
J: TRBJ2-7
size: -
DNA: TGCAGCGTTGAAGTGCTAGCACAGAGCTCCTACGAGCAGTACTTC
CDR3: CSVEVLAQSSYEQYF

V: TRBV19
D: -
J: TRBJ1-4
size: -
DNA: TGTGCCAGTAGTATCGGAGGTACTAATGAAAAACTGTTTTTT
CDR3: CASSIGGTNEKLFF

V: TRBV30
D: -
J: TRBJ2-7
size: -
DNA: TGTGCCTGGACAGGGAACTCCTACGAGCAGTACTTC
CDR3: CAWTGNSYEQYF

V: TRBV29-1
D: -
J: TRBJ2-7
size: -
DNA: TGCAGCGTTGAGGGGGGGGGCGGCGAGCAGTACTTC
CDR3: CSVEGGGGEQYF

V: TRBV12-5
D: -
J: TRBJ1-2
size: -
DNA: TGTGCTAGTGGTTTTGGGCAGGTCCCGCCTTTCTTC
CDR3: CASGFGQVPPFF

V: TRBV7-8
D: TRBD2
J: TRBJ2-4
size: -
DNA: TGTGCCAGCAGCTTACTGGGCGGGGGGACTAGCGGGGAGCTAGCCAAAAACATTCAGTACTTC
CDR3: CASSLLGGGTSGELAKNIQYF

V: TRBV29-1
D: TRBD1
J: TRBJ2-7
size: -
DNA: TGCAGCGTCGAGGACAGGGCGTCAGAGCAGTACTTC
CDR3: CSVEDRASEQYF

V: TRBV7-9
D: -
J: TRBJ1-1
size: -
DNA: TGTGCCAGCAGCTTTCCCCAAGCGGGGAAAACTGAAGCTTTCTTT
CDR3: CASSFPQAGKTEAFF

V: TRBV7-8
D: -
J: TRBJ1-5
size: few
DNA: TGTGCCAGCAGCTTAGATAGGTCAGGGAATCAGCCCCAGCATTTT
CDR3: CASSLDRSGNQPQHF

V: TRBV5-1
D: TRBD1
J: TRBJ1-1
size: -
DNA: TGCGCCAGCAACTCGAGACAGGGGAACACTGAAGCTTTCTTT
CDR3: CASNSRQGNTEAFF

V: TRBV9
D: -
J: TRBJ2-3
size: -
DNA: TGTGCCAGCACCCTGCAGGGTTCAGATACGCAGTATTTT
CDR3: CASTLQGSDTQYF

V: TRBV7-2
D: -
J: TRBJ1-1
size: -
DNA: TGTGCCAGCAGACCGCCAGGGCAGCGGGTGAACACTGAAGCTTTCTTT
CDR3: CASRPPGQRVNTEAFF

V: TRBV5-1
D: -
J: TRBJ1-1
size: -
DNA: TGCGCCAGCAGCCCAAACAGGGTTACTGAAGCTTTCTTT
CDR3: CASSPNRVTEAFF

V: TRBV10-3
D: TRBD2
J: TRBJ2-3
size: -
DNA: TGTGCCATCCAGGCGGGAGGAGATACAGATACGCAGTATTTT
CDR3: CAIQAGGDTDTQYF

V: TRBV6-5
D: -
J: TRBJ2-5
size: few
DNA: TGTGCCAGCAGTTACCACAGCCAGGGAGGGACCCAGTACTTC
CDR3: CASSYHSQGGTQYF

V: TRBV2
D: -
J: TRBJ1-1
size: -
DNA: TGTGCCCTGTCGTACACTGAAGCTTTCTTT
CDR3: CALSYTEAFF

V: TRBV6-1
D: -
J: TRBJ2-7
size: -
DNA: TGTGCCAGCAGTGATGGGGCAGGGCAACTATCCTACGAGCAGTACTTC
CDR3: CASSDGAGQLSYEQYF

V: TRBV2
D: TRBD1
J: TRBJ1-5
size: -
DNA: TGTGCCAGCAGTGAATGGACAGGGGCCAATCAGCCCCAGCATTTT
CDR3: CASSEWTGANQPQHF

V: TRBV28
D: -
J: TRBJ2-7
size: -
DNA: TGTGCCAGCAGTTTAAGTGTCGGACAATACGAGCAGTACTTC
CDR3: CASSLSVGQYEQYF

V: TRBV4-1
D: -
J: TRBJ2-3
size: -
DNA: TGCGCCAGCAGCCAAGACCCCCGAGATACGCAGTATTTT
CDR3: CASSQDPRDTQYF

V: TRBV29-1
D: TRBD1
J: TRBJ2-1
size: -
DNA: TGCAGCGCGGACACAGGGGTCGGCAATGAGCAGTTCTTC
CDR3: CSADTGVGNEQFF

V: TRBV28
D: TRBD1
J: TRBJ1-2
size: -
DNA: TGTGCCAGCAGCCTACCGCAGACAGGGCTTGGCTACACCTTC
CDR3: CASSLPQTGLGYTF

V: TRBV11-2
D: TRBD2
J: TRBJ2-7
size: -
DNA: TGTGCCAGCAGCTTCACTAGCGGGACCCTCTACGAGCAGTACTTC
CDR3: CASSFTSGTLYEQYF

V: TRBV30
D: -
J: TRBJ1-4
size: -
DNA: TGTGCCTGGACCAGGGTACTTAATGAAAAACTGTTTTTT
CDR3: CAWTRVLNEKLFF

V: TRBV30
D: TRBD1
J: TRBJ1-6
size: -
DNA: TGTGCCTGGACCGGGACAGGGAATTCACCCCTCCACTTT
CDR3: CAWTGTGNSPLHF

V: TRBV27
D: TRBD1
J: TRBJ2-3
size: -
DNA: TGTGCCAGCAGTTTTGGACAGGGTCGATTCACAGATACGCAGTATTTT
CDR3: CASSFGQGRFTDTQYF

V: TRBV7-9
D: -
J: TRBJ1-4
size: -
DNA: TGTGCCAGCAGCCCACCAACCTCCGGGACTCGAGGTGAAAAACTGTTTTTT
CDR3: CASSPPTSGTRGEKLFF

V: TRBV10-3
D: -
J: TRBJ1-1
size: -
DNA: TGTGCCATCAGTGAACGGGGTCCGAACACTGAAGCTTTCTTT
CDR3: CAISERGPNTEAFF

V: TRBV5-3
D: -
J: TRBJ1-4
size: -
DNA: TGTGCCAGAAGCTTGGAGTGGGACAACGGAAAACTGTTTTTT
CDR3: CARSLEWDNGKLFF

V: TRBV5-1
D: -
J: TRBJ1-1
size: -
DNA: TGCGCCAGCAGCTTTGGGGGCCCTGAAGCTTTCTTT
CDR3: CASSFGGPEAFF

V: TRBV7-8
D: -
J: TRBJ2-7
size: -
DNA: TGTGCCAGCAGCTTAAGGCAGGCACTCGAGCAGTACTTC
CDR3: CASSLRQALEQYF

V: TRBV23-1
D: -
J: TRBJ2-7
size: -
DNA: TGCGCCAGCAGTCAGCCTCCCGGAGAAATATCAGCCTACGAGCAGTACTTC
CDR3: CASSQPPGEISAYEQYF